This T cell receptor (beta chain) was obtained from a study of regulatory T cells in long-lasting Graves disease. Described time point: newly diagnosed GD, antithyroid drugs for less than 3 months. PBMC-derived RNA was used for the TCR library. This clonotype was counted only a few times. Construction of the TCR beta libraries employed iRepertoire HTBI primers in conjunction with Arm-PCR of CDR3 regions. TCRdb used MiXCR to reprocess the multiplex PCR reads, holding one entry per CDR3 protein. The repertoire has 400,000 to 500,000 distinct CDR3 sequences, roughly 17% of them found once; the top ten carry 23%. This sample was also put to use in a study of T cells in Graves' hyperthyroidism and ophthalmopathy. That work contributes: Patients were excluded because of uncontrolled infection, other autoimmune disease, pregnancy or lactation.

The sequences come from peripheral blood mononuclear cells (PBMCs), collected at new diagnosis, from a patient treated with antithyroid drugs. This receptor was obtained from a young woman with Graves disease.

CDR3 nucleotide sequence: TGTGCCAGCAGCCCCCGGCCTAGCGGAGGTGCCTACGAGCAGTACTTC. Translation gives CASSPRPSGGAYEQYF. The chain links TRBV7-2 to TRBJ2-7, with 7 bases identical to TRBD2. V lost 5 bases, J lost 2 bases, and 12 bases stayed unmatched. The CDR3 is 16 amino acids. Germline lookup yields CDR1 SGHTA and CDR2 FQGNSA.